The T cell receptor (beta chain) described here comes from a study of blood T cells in healthy people across ages. All donors came from Russia, were Caucasian and healthy, and spanned ages roughly 6 to 95. Primed by a sample-barcoded 5' primer and a J-beta primer mix, a second PCR proceeded for 7 to 11 cycles. TCRdb recomputed calls from the 5' RACE reads with MiXCR, one row per CDR3 protein. The sample yields approximately 810,000 distinct CDR3 sequences, 25% to 30% seen once. The CDR3 covers 18 residues. Looked up from germline, CDR1 is SEHNR and CDR2 is FQNEAQ (reference sequence). V shed 1 base, J shed 7 bases, and the junction held 9 bases outside the gene matches.

The sequence came from an elderly woman in good health. Sample: blood. The chain recombines TRBV7-9 with TRBJ1-6, with 11 bases matching TRBD1. CDR3 bases: TGTGCCAGCAGCTTAGGACCGGGACAGGGGGAGAAGAATTCACCCCTCCACTTT. The encoded protein is CASSLGPGQGEKNSPLHF.